Listed below are T cell receptor beta chains from one sample, sequenced in a study of cytomegalovirus exposure and HLA in healthy donors. Assay used: immunoSEQ multiplex PCR; TCRdb lists only in-frame clones, some missing. Here the sample table reports some 110,000 clones. Specimen: PBMCs. These receptors all come from a young man in good health and CMV-seronegative. The CDR3 runs from the conserved cysteine through the conserved F or W. Each record gives: V gene, D gene, J gene, CDR3 protein, CDR3 DNA. A D gene is named only where the DNA matches it firmly.

TRBV5-6	TRBD2	TRBJ2-7	CASSFKSSGRPRRYEQYF	TGTGCCAGCAGCTTCAAGAGTAGCGGGAGACCGAGACGCTACGAGCAGTACTTC
TRBV28	TRBD1	TRBJ1-5	CASSFRGLGNQPQHF	TGTGCCAGCAGTTTCAGGGGGCTAGGCAATCAGCCCCAGCATTTT
TRBV10-2	NA	TRBJ1-6	CASSEPLGDTSPLHF	TGCGCCAGCAGTGAACCCCTCGGGGATACTTCACCCCTCCACTTT
TRBV7-2	NA	TRBJ2-1	CASSASRRDEQFF	TGTGCCAGCAGCGCTAGCAGGAGGGATGAGCAGTTCTTC
TRBV28	TRBD1	TRBJ2-7	CASSNLMTGDSYEQYF	TGTGCCAGCAGTAACTTAATGACAGGGGACTCCTACGAGCAGTACTTC
TRBV5-1	NA	TRBJ2-1	CASSFGGANEQFF	TGCGCCAGCTCCTTTGGGGGGGCGAATGAGCAGTTCTTC
TRBV4-1	TRBD2	TRBJ2-1	CASSPPTSGSDEQFF	TGCGCCAGCAGCCCTCCGACTAGCGGGAGCGATGAGCAGTTCTTC
TRBV6-6	TRBD2	TRBJ2-4	CASSLGREGGQYF	TGTGCCAGCAGCTTGGGCCGGGAGGGAGGTCAGTACTTC
TRBV6-6	NA	TRBJ2-7	CASPPGPGIYEQYF	TGTGCCAGCCCCCCTGGCCCAGGGATCTACGAGCAGTACTTC
TRBV5-1	NA	TRBJ2-7	CASSLEASLSYEQYF	TGCGCCAGCAGCTTGGAAGCTAGCCTTTCCTACGAGCAGTACTTC
TRBV11-2	TRBD2	TRBJ2-7	CASSRGAYEQYF	TGTGCCAGCAGCCGGGGGGCCTACGAGCAGTACTTC
TRBV5-6	NA	TRBJ1-6	CASSLGSGLGSPLHF	TGTGCCAGCAGCTTGGGGTCGGGATTAGGGTCACCCCTCCACTTT
TRBV6-4	TRBD1	TRBJ2-2	CASSPVAGQGNSGELFF	TGTGCCAGCAGTCCTGTCGCTGGACAGGGTAATAGCGGGGAGCTGTTTTTT
TRBV11-2	NA	TRBJ1-2	CASSVGGDYGYTF	TGTGCCAGCAGCGTCGGGGGGGACTATGGCTACACCTTC
TRBV19	NA	TRBJ1-1	CATSIGSGARDTEAFF	TGTGCCACCAGTATTGGTTCAGGGGCGCGGGACACTGAAGCTTTCTTT
TRBV6-5	TRBD1	TRBJ1-1	CASTGTGMNTEAFF	TGTGCCAGCACAGGGACAGGGATGAACACTGAAGCTTTCTTT
TRBV4-1	NA	TRBJ1-4	CASSLSSYANEKLFF	TGCGCCAGCAGCCTAAGTTCCTACGCTAATGAAAAACTGTTTTTT
TRBV25-1	NA	TRBJ2-7	CASSDSASYEQYF	TGTGCCAGCAGTGATAGCGCTTCCTACGAGCAGTACTTC
TRBV9	TRBD2	TRBJ2-1	CASSAREGVHNEQFF	TGTGCCAGCAGCGCGCGGGAGGGCGTCCACAATGAGCAGTTCTTC
TRBV28	TRBD1	TRBJ1-2	CASSFHRGYGYGYTF	TGTGCCAGCAGTTTCCACAGGGGATATGGCTATGGCTACACCTTC
TRBV27	TRBD1	TRBJ1-3	CASSPYPDRLSGNTIYF	TGTGCCAGCAGCCCGTATCCGGACAGGCTCTCTGGAAACACCATATATTTT
TRBV7-9	TRBD2	TRBJ2-3	CASSSGLAGADTQYF	TGTGCCAGCAGCTCGGGACTAGCGGGAGCGGATACGCAGTATTTT
TRBV6-4	NA	TRBJ1-1	CASSDYPGMAEAFF	TGTGCCAGCAGTGACTATCCAGGGATGGCTGAAGCTTTCTTT
TRBV27	TRBD2	TRBJ2-7	CASSYGTSGTYEQYF	TGTGCCAGCAGTTACGGGACTAGCGGGACCTACGAGCAGTACTTC